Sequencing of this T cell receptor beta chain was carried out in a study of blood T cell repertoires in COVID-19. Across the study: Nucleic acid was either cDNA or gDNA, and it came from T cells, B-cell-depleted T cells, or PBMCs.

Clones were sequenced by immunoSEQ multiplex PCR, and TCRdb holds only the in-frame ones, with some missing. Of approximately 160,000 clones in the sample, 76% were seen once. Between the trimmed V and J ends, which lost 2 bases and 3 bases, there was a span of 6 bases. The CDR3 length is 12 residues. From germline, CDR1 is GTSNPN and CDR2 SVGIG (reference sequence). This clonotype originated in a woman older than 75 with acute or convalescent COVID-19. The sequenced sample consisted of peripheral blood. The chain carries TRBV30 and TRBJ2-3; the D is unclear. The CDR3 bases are TGTGCCTGGAGTCCCAGTACAGATACGCAGTATTTT. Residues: CAWSPSTDTQYF.